These 8 T cell receptor beta chains came from one sample sequenced in a study of blood T cell repertoires in COVID-19. Method: immunoSEQ multiplex PCR; TCRdb's copy keeps in-frame clones and lacks some. Of 240,000 or so clones in the sample, about 90% are singletons; the top ten hold roughly 3%. Sequenced sample: peripheral blood. The receptors were gathered from a woman in her twenties or thirties who had recovered from COVID-19.

The rearrangement joins TRBV2 to TRBJ2-1; maybe TRBD2 (5 bases). Trimming took off 7 bases at V and 12 bases at J, with 19 bases between the two ends. CDR3 length equals 13 residues. The germline V gene encodes CDR1 SNHLY and CDR2 FYNNEI. CDR3 sequence reads: CASNQPRTSRQFF. CDR3 DNA sequence: TGTGCCAGCAACCAACCAAGGACTTCCCGGCAGTTCTTC.

The gene calls are TRBV3-1 (or the pseudogene TRBV3-2) and TRBJ2-1; 7 nucleotides match TRBD2. The germline gives CDR1 LGHDT, CDR2 YNNKEL (reference sequence). There are 16 residues in the CDR3. V was pared by 5 bases and J by 2 bases, with 9 bases of the junction left unmatched. DNA of the CDR3: TGTGCCAGCAGCTACCGGAGTGGGGGGGCCTACAATGAGCAGTTCTTC. This codes for CASSYRSGGAYNEQFF.

The chain has TRBV5-1 and TRBJ1-1, with D possibly being TRBD1 (5 bases). Germline V CDR1 and CDR2: SGHRS, YFSETQ. Trimming pared 5 bases from V and 8 bases from J, leaving 16 bases between. This CDR3 region has 13 residues. DNA for the CDR3: TGCGCCAGCAGTCAGGGCAGGCGGTCGGAAGCTTTCTTT. Translated: CASSQGRRSEAFF.

The chain has TRBV6-6 and TRBJ2-3; 8 bases match TRBD1. Germline V gene sequence: CDR1 MNHNY, CDR2 SVGAGI (reference sequence). The CDR3 length is 21 residues. V shed 5 bases, J shed 0 bases, and the junction held 22 bases outside the gene matches. CDR3 sequence reads: CASSLKGSTLRGPTSTDTQYF. CDR3 in DNA: TGTGCCAGCAGTCTAAAAGGAAGCACCCTCAGGGGGCCTACTAGCACAGATACGCAGTATTTT.

This chain uses TRBV19 with TRBJ1-2, with a possible D match to TRBD1 (6 bases). CDR3 length equals 13 residues. Trimming took 3 bases from V and 4 from J, leaving 9 bases between them. Germline V gene data show CDR1 as LNHDA and CDR2 as SQIVND (reference sequence). DNA for the CDR3: TGTGCCAGTAGTATCGGACAGATCTATGGCTACACCTTC. Protein: CASSIGQIYGYTF.

The V gene is TRBV21-1, the J gene TRBJ1-1; the listed D gene, TRBD1, was not tested against the DNA. TRBV21-1 is flagged as a pseudogene. The CDR3 spans 15 residues. Here the CDR3 DNA reads TGTGCCAGCAGCAAGGACAGGGGACTTGACACTGAAGCTTTCTTT. This translates into CASSKDRGLDTEAFF.

This chain joins TRBV4-1 and TRBJ2-7; D remains unclear. CDR3 length equals 15 residues. The V and J ends lost 4 bases and 3 bases respectively, with 16 bases between them. The germline CDR1 and CDR2 sequences are MGHRA and YSYEKL. CDR3 amino acids: CASSPELAGLYEQYF. As DNA, the CDR3 is TGCGCCAGCAGCCCCGAATTGGCAGGTCTCTACGAGCAGTACTTC.

V usage is TRBV20-1 and J usage is TRBJ2-5, with TRBD2 identical over 11 bases. The germline gives CDR1 DFQATT, CDR2 SNEGSKA (reference sequence). The CDR3 is 17 amino acids. The trim removed 3 bases at V and 7 bases at J, leaving 16 bases unmatched. Written as DNA, the CDR3 is TGCAGTGCTAGTTACCCGGGACTAGCGGACCTTAGTGGGACCCAGTACTTC. Its translation: CSASYPGLADLSGTQYF.